This passage covers 23 T cell receptor beta chains from one sample sequenced in a study of CD8 T cells in Susac syndrome. The RNA input was about 0.45 to 1 ug, and it was reverse transcribed with random hexamers. TCRdb re-called the immunoSEQ multiplex PCR reads with MiXCR, one entry per CDR3 protein. This repertoire shows some 180,000 distinct CDR3 sequences, just under 95% found once; its top ten account for 0.095% to 0.1%. Specimen: CD4+ T cells from PBMCs. The receptors were sampled from a human donor with Susac syndrome.

This clonotype turned up a few times. The chain combines TRBV12-3 or TRBV12-4 with TRBJ2-1; 7 bases are a match to TRBD1. Trimming took 5 bases from V and 0 from J; bases not matched to a gene: 4. The CDR3 is made up of 15 amino acids. As DNA, the CDR3 is TGTGCCAGCAGTCCGGACAGGAGCTCCTACAATGAGCAGTTCTTC. Translated: CASSPDRSSYNEQFF.

The gene calls are TRBV7-3 and TRBJ1-1; D is unresolved. In germline, CDR1 is SGHTA, CDR2 FQGTGA. V shed 5 bases and J shed 4 bases, with 14 bases lying between them. The CDR3 loop spans 14 amino acids. Here the CDR3 reads CASSPTVGTTEAFF. The CDR3 DNA reads as TGTGCCAGCAGCCCCACTGTGGGTACCACTGAAGCTTTCTTT.

The CDR3 DNA sequence: TGTGCCAGCAGCCTAGACACGGCCTCACCCCTCCACTTT. Its protein product is CASSLDTASPLHF. The chain carries TRBV2 and TRBJ1-6; D remains ambiguous. Trimming shortened V by 6 bases and J by 10 bases, and 13 bases separated the two germline ends. The germline V gene encodes CDR1 SNHLY and CDR2 FYNNEI. CDR3 size: 13 residues. The full variable domain, rest sourced from reference TRBV2 and TRBJ1-6, is EPEVTQTPSHQVTQMGQEVILRCVPISNHLYFYWYRQILGQKVEFLVSFYNNEISEKSEIFDDQFSVERPDGSNFTLKIRSTKLEDSAMYFCASSLDTASPLHFGNGTRLTVT.

The genes are TRBV20-1 and TRBJ2-7, with a possible D match to TRBD2 (6 bases). CDR1 is DFQATT, CDR2 SNEGSKA, per germline (reference sequence). This CDR3 region has 14 residues. V was trimmed by 4 bases and J by 1 base, leaving 14 bases between them. CDR3 residues: CSAIADGTSYEQYF. The CDR3 nucleotides are TGCAGTGCTATAGCCGACGGGACTTCCTACGAGCAGTACTTC.

This clonotype was counted once. The V and J genes are TRBV29-1 and TRBJ2-1, with TRBD2 identical over 11 bases. V dropped 5 bases and J dropped 6; count of bases not matched to a gene: 6. CDR3 length: 14 amino acids. Germline CDR1 and CDR2: SQVTM and ANQGSEA. Here the CDR3 DNA reads TGCAGCGTTCTAGCGGGAGGTCCGACCAATGAGCAGTTCTTC. Encoded protein: CSVLAGGPTNEQFF.

In DNA, the CDR3 is TGTGCCAGCAGTGTCGGGGGGGATTTTAGTGGCTACACCTTC. Amino acids: CASSVGGDFSGYTF. The chain recombines TRBV12-3 or TRBV12-4 with TRBJ1-2, with D possibly matching TRBD1 (5 bases). The CDR3 extends over 14 amino acids. The ends were cut back, 5 bases at V and 7 bases at J, with 17 bases in the middle.

The chain employs TRBV27 and TRBJ1-1; D possibly corresponds to TRBD1 (5 bases). From germline, CDR1 is MNHEY and CDR2 SMNVEV (reference sequence). V lost 8 bases and J 6 bases, leaving 16 bases between the germline ends. CDR3 length equals 13 residues. DNA of the CDR3: TGTGCCAGCCGCCAGGGCTACGTCCCTGAAGCTTTCTTT. It translates to CASRQGYVPEAFF.

This clonotype was counted only a few times. V and J are TRBV7-9 and TRBJ2-5, with D hard to call. Deletions cut 1 base from V and 1 base from J, with 4 bases between. Per the germline V gene, CDR1 is SEHNR and CDR2 is FQNEAQ (reference sequence). The CDR3 covers 13 residues. The CDR3 coding sequence is TGTGCCAGCAGCTTAGGCGTCCAAGAGACCCAGTACTTC. It translates to CASSLGVQETQYF.

This rearrangement joins TRBV29-1 to TRBJ2-7, with a possible D match to TRBD2 (5 bases). Per germline, CDR1 SQVTM and CDR2 ANQGSEA. Trimming stripped 5 bases from V and 1 base from J, with 12 bases between. This CDR3 is built from 13 residues. The CDR3 region is CSVRTPGSYEQYF. CDR3 coding DNA: TGCAGCGTTCGAACCCCGGGATCCTACGAGCAGTACTTC.

This clonotype appeared a single time. The rearrangement uses TRBV4-1 and TRBJ2-1; no clear D gene. Germline assignment: CDR1 MGHRA and CDR2 YSYEKL. Between the trimmed V and J ends, which lost 1 base and 0 bases, there was a span of 7 bases. The CDR3 covers 15 residues. The CDR3, as DNA: TGCGCCAGCAGCCAAGTAGTCTTCTCCTACAATGAGCAGTTCTTC. Amino acid sequence: CASSQVVFSYNEQFF.

V is TRBV4-3 and J is TRBJ1-2, with a weak D call TRBD1 (5 bases). This CDR3 spans 13 amino acids. Trimming shortened V by 1 base and J by 8 bases, and 11 bases separated the two germline ends. Germline V gene lookup returns CDR1 LGHNA and CDR2 YSLEER. CDR3 sequence: CASSQVLGRGYTF. For the CDR3, the DNA is TGCGCCAGCAGCCAAGTCCTGGGGCGAGGCTACACCTTC.

This clonotype was counted between two and nine times. The V call is TRBV29-1, the J call TRBJ2-7; 7 positions agree with TRBD1. The germline CDR1 and CDR2 sequences are SQVTM and ANQGSEA. The CDR3 is 13 amino acids. The ends lost 4 bases at V and 1 base at J; junction bases unmatched: 4. The chain's CDR3 is CSVAQTGSYEQYF. The DNA for the CDR3 is TGCAGCGTTGCCCAGACAGGGTCCTACGAGCAGTACTTC.

V and J are TRBV7-6 and TRBJ2-1; D gene ambiguous. V was shortened by 2 bases and J by 4 bases, with 18 bases between the two germline ends. In germline, CDR1 is SGHVS, CDR2 FNYEAQ. The CDR3 totals 17 residues. The CDR3 DNA is TGTGCCAGCAGCTTAAGCACTACTGGAACGAGATACAATGAGCAGTTCTTC. It translates to CASSLSTTGTRYNEQFF. The full variable domain, completed using reference TRBV7-6 and TRBJ2-1, is GAGVSQSPRYKVTKRGQDVALRCDPISGHVSLYWYRQALGQGPEFLTYFNYEAQQDKSGLPNDRFSAERPEGSISTLTIQRTEQRDSAMYRCASSLSTTGTRYNEQFFGPGTRLTVL.

This CDR3 is CASSPKYWSSGNTIYF. CDR3 nucleotide sequence: TGTGCCAGCTCACCAAAATACTGGAGCTCTGGAAACACCATATATTTT. The V and J genes are TRBV18 and TRBJ1-3; D gene uncertain. With 2 bases removed from V and 0 bases from J, the gap between germline ends came to 11 bases. The germline gives CDR1 KGHSH, CDR2 LQKENI. This CDR3 has 16 amino acids.

This clonotype has only one observation. V usage is TRBV10-3 and J usage is TRBJ2-7, with D tentatively TRBD2 (5 bases). Germline V gene data show CDR1 as ENHRY and CDR2 as SYGVKD. Trimming stripped 0 bases from V and 4 bases from J, with 10 bases between. The CDR3 loop spans 14 amino acids. The CDR3 reads CAISESRGGYEQYF. In DNA form, the CDR3 reads TGTGCCATCAGTGAGTCACGGGGTGGATACGAGCAGTACTTC.

V is TRBV19 and J is TRBJ1-6, with 8 bases that match TRBD1. Germline loops: CDR1 LNHDA, CDR2 SQIVND (reference sequence). The CDR3 sequence is 14 residues long. V lost 5 bases to trimming and J lost 9 bases; unmatched junction nucleotides: 6. CDR3 DNA: TGTGCCAGTAGTGATACAGGGGGACCTTCACCCCTCCACTTT. Amino acids: CASSDTGGPSPLHF.

The J gene is TRBJ2-6, the V gene TRBV20-1, with D possibly TRBD1 on 8 matching bases. CDR1 and CDR2 from the germline V gene are DFQATT and SNEGSKA (reference sequence). The CDR3 runs 16 residues. V was clipped by 3 bases and J by 1 base, with 13 bases between them. CDR3 sequence (DNA): TGCAGTGCTAGCGAACAGGGGGGGTCTGGGGCCAACGTCCTGACTTTC. Encoded protein: CSASEQGGSGANVLTF.

This clonotype was seen only once. The genes are TRBV20-1 and TRBJ1-5; 7 bases match TRBD1. The V and J ends lost 2 bases and 4 bases, in that order; junction bases with no gene match: 5. The germline gives CDR1 DFQATT, CDR2 SNEGSKA (reference sequence). The CDR3 runs 14 residues. The CDR3 DNA reads as TGCAGTGCTAGACGAGGGACAGCAAATCAGCCCCAGCATTTT. Its protein is CSARRGTANQPQHF.

The chain links TRBV9 to TRBJ1-6; D call uncertain. The germline CDR1 and CDR2 sequences are SGDLS and YYNGEE. The germline V and J ends were trimmed by 1 base and 10 bases, with 9 bases remaining between them. The CDR3 consists of 13 residues. CDR3 region: CASSVQQNSPLHF. CDR3 nucleotide sequence: TGTGCCAGCAGCGTACAACAGAACTCACCCCTCCACTTT.

V and J are TRBV2 and TRBJ1-1; 7 bases match TRBD1. The length of the CDR3 is 14 residues. The V gene end was trimmed by 5 bases and the J gene end by 0 bases; junction bases not matched to a gene: 3. The germline gives CDR1 SNHLY, CDR2 FYNNEI. The CDR3 DNA reads as TGTGCCAGCAGTTGGACAGGATTGAACACTGAAGCTTTCTTT. It translates to CASSWTGLNTEAFF. The full variable domain, rest sourced from reference TRBV2 and TRBJ1-1, is EPEVTQTPSHQVTQMGQEVILRCVPISNHLYFYWYRQILGQKVEFLVSFYNNEISEKSEIFDDQFSVERPDGSNFTLKIRSTKLEDSAMYFCASSWTGLNTEAFFGQGTRLTVV.

The V gene is TRBV28, the J gene TRBJ1-2, with D unresolved. The germline V gene encodes CDR1 MDHEN and CDR2 SYDVKM. V was shortened by 3 bases and J by 6 bases, with 14 bases between the two germline ends. This CDR3 spans 14 amino acids. The chain's CDR3 is CASSLPGGLHGYTF. The CDR3 coding sequence is TGTGCCAGCAGTTTGCCAGGTGGACTTCATGGCTACACCTTC.

The CDR3 is CASSLDLGEGNQPQHF. The CDR3 DNA follows: TGTGCCAGCAGTTTAGACTTGGGGGAGGGCAATCAGCCCCAGCATTTT. V and J are TRBV12-3 or TRBV12-4 and TRBJ1-5; a weak D match, TRBD1 (5 bases). CDR3 size: 16 residues. V was pared by 1 base and J by 2 bases, with 12 bases between.

In this sample, this clonotype turned up once. The V call is TRBV19, the J call TRBJ1-2; D not certain. CDR1 is LNHDA, CDR2 SQIVND, per germline (reference sequence). Trimming pared 7 bases from V and 5 bases from J, leaving 11 bases between. The CDR3 is 12 residues long. CDR3 protein: CASNSPFYGYTF. Here the CDR3 DNA reads TGTGCCAGTAACTCCCCATTTTATGGCTACACCTTC. The full variable domain, in which reference TRBV19 and TRBJ1-2 provide the parts outside the CDR3, is DGGITQSPKYLFRKEGQNVTLSCEQNLNHDAMYWYRQDPGQGLRLIYYSQIVNDFQKGDIAEGYSVSREKKESFPLTVTSAQKNPTAFYLCASNSPFYGYTFGSGTRLTVV.